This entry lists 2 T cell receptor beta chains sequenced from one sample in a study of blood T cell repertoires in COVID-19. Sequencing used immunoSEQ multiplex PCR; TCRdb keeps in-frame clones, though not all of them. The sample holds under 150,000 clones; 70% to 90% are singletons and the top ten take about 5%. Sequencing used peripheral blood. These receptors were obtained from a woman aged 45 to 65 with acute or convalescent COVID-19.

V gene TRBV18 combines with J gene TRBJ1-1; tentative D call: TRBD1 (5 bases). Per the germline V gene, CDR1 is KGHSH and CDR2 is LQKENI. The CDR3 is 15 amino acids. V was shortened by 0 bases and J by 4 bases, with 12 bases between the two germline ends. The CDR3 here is CASSPPGGDGTEAFF. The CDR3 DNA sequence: TGTGCCAGCTCACCACCGGGGGGAGATGGCACTGAAGCTTTCTTT.

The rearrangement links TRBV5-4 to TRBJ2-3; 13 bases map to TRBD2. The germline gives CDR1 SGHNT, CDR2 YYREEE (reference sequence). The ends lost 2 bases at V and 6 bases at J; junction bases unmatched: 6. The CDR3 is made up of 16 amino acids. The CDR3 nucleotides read TGTGCCAGCAGCTTTATGACTAGCGGGGGGTTGGATACGCAGTATTTT. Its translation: CASSFMTSGGLDTQYF.